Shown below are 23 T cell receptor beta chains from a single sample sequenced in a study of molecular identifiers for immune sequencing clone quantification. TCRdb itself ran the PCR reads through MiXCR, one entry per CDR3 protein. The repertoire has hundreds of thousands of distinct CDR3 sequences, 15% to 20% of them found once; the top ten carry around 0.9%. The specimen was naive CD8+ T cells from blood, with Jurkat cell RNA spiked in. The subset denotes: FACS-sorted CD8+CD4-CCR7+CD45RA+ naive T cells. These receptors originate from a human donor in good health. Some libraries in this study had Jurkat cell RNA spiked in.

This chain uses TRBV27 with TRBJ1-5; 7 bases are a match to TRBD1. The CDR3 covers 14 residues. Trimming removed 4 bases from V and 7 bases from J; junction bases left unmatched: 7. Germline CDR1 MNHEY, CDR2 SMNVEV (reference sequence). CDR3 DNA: TGTGCCAGCAGTTCTACAGGGGTTAAACAGCCCCAGCATTTT. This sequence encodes CASSSTGVKQPQHF.

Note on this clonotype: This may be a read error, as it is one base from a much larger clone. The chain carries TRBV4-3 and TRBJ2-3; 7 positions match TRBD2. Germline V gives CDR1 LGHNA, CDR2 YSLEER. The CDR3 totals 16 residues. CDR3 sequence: CASGQESGTSTDTQYF. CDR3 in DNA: TGCGCCAGCGGCCAAGAAAGCGGGACTAGCACAGATACGCAGTATTTT.

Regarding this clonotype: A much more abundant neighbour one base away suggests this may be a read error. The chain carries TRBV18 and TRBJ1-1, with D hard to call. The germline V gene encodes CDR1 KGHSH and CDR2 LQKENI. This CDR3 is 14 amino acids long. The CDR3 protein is CTSSPPANNHEAFF. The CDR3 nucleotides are TGTACCAGCTCACCACCGGCTAATAATCATGAAGCTTTCTTT.

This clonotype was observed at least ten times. This CDR3 is CASSPMTPGGRSQETQYF. The CDR3 bases are TGTGCCAGCAGTCCGATGACCCCGGGCGGCAGATCACAAGAGACCCAGTACTTC. The V gene is TRBV27, the J gene TRBJ2-5; D gene unclear. V lost 5 bases and J 2 bases, leaving 24 bases between the germline ends. This CDR3 region has 18 residues. The germline CDR1 and CDR2 sequences are MNHEY and SMNVEV (reference sequence).

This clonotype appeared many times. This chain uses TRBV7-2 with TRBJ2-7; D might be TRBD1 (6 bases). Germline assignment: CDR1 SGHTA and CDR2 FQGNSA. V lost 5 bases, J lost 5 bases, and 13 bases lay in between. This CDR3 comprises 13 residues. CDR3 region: CASSPQGPHEQYF. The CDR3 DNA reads TGTGCCAGCAGCCCTCAGGGGCCACACGAGCAGTACTTC.

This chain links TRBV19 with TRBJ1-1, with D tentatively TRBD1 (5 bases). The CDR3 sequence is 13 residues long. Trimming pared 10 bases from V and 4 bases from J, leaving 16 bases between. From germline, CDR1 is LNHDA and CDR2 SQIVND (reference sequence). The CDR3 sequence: CATKVGGGTEAFF. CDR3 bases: TGTGCCACTAAAGTGGGGGGGGGCACTGAAGCTTTCTTT.

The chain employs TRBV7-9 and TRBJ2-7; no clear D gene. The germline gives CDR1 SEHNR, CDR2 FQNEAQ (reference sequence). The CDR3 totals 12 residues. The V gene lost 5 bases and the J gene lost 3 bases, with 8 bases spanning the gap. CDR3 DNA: TGTGCCAGCAGCGACATTAACTACGAGCAGTACTTC. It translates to CASSDINYEQYF.

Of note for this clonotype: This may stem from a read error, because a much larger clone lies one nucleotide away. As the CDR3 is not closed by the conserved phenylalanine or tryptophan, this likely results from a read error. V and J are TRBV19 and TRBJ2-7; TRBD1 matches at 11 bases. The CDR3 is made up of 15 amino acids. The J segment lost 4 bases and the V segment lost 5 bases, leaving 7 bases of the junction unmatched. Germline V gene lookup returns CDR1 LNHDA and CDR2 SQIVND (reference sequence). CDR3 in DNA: TGTGCCAGTAGTGTCGGACAGGGGGCTCTGTACGAGCAGTACCTC. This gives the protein CASSVGQGALYEQYL.

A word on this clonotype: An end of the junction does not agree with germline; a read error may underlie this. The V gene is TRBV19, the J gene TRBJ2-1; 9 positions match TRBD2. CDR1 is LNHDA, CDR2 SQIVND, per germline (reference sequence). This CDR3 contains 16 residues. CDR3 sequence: CASSLRLAAYYDEQFF. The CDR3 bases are TGTGCCAGTAGTTTGCGACTAGCGGCTTACTACGATGAGCAGTTCTTC. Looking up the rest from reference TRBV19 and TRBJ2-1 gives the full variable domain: DGGITQSPKYLFRKEGQNVTLSCEQNLNHDAMYWYRQDPGQGLRLIYYSQIVNDFQKGDIAEGYSVSREKKESFPLTVTSAQKNPTAFYLCASSLRLAAYYDEQFFGPGTRLTVL.

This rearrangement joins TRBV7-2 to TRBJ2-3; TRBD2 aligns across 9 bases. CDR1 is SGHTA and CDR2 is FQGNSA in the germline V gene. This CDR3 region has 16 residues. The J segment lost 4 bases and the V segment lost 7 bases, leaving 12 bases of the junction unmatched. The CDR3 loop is CASTRVAGGPPDTQYF. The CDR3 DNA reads TGTGCCAGCACCCGAGTGGCGGGGGGGCCCCCAGATACGCAGTATTTT. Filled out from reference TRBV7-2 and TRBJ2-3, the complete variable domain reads GAGVSQSPSNKVTEKGKDVELRCDPISGHTALYWYRQSLGQGLEFLIYFQGNSAPDKSGLPSDRFSAERTGGSVSTLTIQRTQQEDSAVYLCASTRVAGGPPDTQYFGPGTRLTVL.

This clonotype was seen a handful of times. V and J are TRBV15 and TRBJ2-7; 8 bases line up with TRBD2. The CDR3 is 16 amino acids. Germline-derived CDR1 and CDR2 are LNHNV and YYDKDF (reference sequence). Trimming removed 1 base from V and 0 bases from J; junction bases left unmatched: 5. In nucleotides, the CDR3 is TGTGCCACCAGCAGAGCCGGGGGGGGGACCTCCTACGAGCAGTACTTC. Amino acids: CATSRAGGGTSYEQYF.

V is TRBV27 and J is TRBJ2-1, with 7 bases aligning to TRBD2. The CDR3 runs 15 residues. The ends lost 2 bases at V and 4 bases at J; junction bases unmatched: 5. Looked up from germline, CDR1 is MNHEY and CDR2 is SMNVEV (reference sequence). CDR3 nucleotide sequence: TGTGCCAGCAGTTTAAAAGCGGGAAAGTACAATGAGCAGTTCTTC. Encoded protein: CASSLKAGKYNEQFF.

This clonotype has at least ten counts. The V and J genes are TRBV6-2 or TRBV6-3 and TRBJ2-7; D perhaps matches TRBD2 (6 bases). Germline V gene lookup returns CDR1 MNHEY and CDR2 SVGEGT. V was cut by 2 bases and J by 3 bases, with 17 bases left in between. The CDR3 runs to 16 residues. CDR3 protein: CASSYGLGGTRYEQYF. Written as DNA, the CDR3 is TGTGCCAGCAGTTACGGCCTTGGCGGGACCCGCTACGAGCAGTACTTC.

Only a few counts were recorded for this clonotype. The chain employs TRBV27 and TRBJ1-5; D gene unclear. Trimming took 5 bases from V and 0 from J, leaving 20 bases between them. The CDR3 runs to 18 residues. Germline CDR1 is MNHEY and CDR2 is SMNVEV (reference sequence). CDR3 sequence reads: CASSLYPPFDYSNQPQHF. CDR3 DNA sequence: TGTGCCAGCAGTCTGTACCCCCCTTTTGATTATAGCAATCAGCCCCAGCATTTT.

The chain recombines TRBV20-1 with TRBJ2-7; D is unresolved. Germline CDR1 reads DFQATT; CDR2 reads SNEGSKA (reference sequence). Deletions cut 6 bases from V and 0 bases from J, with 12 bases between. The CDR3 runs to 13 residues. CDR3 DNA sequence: TGCAGTGCCCTATCCCTATCCTCCTACGAGCAGTACTTC. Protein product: CSALSLSSYEQYF.

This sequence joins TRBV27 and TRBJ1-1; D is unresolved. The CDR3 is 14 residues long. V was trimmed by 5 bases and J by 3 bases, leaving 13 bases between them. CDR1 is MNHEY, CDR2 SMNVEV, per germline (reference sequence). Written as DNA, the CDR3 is TGTGCCAGCAGTCCCCACATATTCTACACTGAAGCTTTCTTT. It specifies CASSPHIFYTEAFF.

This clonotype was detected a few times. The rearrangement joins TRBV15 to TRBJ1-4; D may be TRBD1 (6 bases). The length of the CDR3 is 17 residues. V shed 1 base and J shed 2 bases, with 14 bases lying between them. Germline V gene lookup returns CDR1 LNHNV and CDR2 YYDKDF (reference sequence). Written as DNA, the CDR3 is TGTGCCACCAGCAGAGCGGAGGGGGGTTGGACTAATGAAAAACTGTTTTTT. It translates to CATSRAEGGWTNEKLFF.

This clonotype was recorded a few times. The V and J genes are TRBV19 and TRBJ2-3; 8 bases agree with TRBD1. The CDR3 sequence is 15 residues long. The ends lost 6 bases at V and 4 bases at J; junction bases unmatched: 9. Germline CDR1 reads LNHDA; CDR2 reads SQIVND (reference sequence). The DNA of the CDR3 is TGTGCCAGTAGCGGACAGGGATGGGGGGCAGATACGCAGTATTTT. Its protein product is CASSGQGWGADTQYF.

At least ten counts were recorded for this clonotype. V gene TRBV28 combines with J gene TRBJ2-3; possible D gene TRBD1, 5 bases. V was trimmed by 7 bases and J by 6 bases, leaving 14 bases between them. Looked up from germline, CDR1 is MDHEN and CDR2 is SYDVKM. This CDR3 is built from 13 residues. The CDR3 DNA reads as TGTGCCAGCATTTCAGGGTGGTGGGATACGCAGTATTTT. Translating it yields CASISGWWDTQYF.

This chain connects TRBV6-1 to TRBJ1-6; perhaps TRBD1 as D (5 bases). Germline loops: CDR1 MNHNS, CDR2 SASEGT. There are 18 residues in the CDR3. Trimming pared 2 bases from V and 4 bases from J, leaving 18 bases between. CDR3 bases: TGTGCCAGCAGTGAACTACCGGGACTAATAACATATAATTCACCCCTCCACTTT. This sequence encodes CASSELPGLITYNSPLHF.

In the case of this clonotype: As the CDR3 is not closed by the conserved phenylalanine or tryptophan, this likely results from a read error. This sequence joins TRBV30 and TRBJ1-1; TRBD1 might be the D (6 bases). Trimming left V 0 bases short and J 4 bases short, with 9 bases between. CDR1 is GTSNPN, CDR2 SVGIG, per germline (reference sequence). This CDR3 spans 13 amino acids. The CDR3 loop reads CAWSVGGGTEAFS. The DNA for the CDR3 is TGTGCCTGGAGTGTTGGAGGGGGCACTGAAGCTTTCTCT.

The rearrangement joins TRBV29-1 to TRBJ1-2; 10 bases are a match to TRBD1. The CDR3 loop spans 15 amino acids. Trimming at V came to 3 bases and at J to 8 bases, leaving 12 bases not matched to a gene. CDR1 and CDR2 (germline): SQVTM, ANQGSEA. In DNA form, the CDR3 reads TGCAGCGTTGATTTAGGGACAGGGGTTTTTGGGGGCTACACCTTC. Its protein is CSVDLGTGVFGGYTF.

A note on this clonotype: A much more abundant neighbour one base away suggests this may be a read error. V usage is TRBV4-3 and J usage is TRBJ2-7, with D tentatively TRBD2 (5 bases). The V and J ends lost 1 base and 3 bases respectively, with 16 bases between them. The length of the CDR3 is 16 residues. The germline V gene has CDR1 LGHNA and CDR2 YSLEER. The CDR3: CASSQGRELRIYEQYF. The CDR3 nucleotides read TGCGCCAGCAGCCAAGGTAGGGAGCTACGAATCTACGAGCAGTACTTC.